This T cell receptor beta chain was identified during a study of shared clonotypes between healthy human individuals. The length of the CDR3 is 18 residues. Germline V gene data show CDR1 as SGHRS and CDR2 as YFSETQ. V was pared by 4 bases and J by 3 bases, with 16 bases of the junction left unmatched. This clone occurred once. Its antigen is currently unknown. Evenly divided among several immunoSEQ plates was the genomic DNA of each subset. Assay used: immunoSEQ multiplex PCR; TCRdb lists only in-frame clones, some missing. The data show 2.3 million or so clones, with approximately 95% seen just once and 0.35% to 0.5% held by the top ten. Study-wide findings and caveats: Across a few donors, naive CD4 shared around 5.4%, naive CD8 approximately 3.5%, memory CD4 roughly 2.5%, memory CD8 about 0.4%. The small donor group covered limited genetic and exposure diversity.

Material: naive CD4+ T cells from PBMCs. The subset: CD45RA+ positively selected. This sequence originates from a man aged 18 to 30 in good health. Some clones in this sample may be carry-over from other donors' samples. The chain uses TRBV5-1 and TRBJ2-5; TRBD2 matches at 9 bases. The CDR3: CASSRGTSRGGPKETQYF. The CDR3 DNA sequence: TGCGCCAGCAGCCGGGGGACTAGCCGAGGCGGGCCCAAAGAGACCCAGTACTTC.